One TCR beta chain is described in this entry. Its antigen is currently unknown. These data come from a study of shared clonotypes between healthy human individuals. Only Caucasian adults living in Nashville, Tennessee served as donors. Between the trimmed V and J ends, which lost 3 bases and 1 base, there was a span of 7 bases. The CDR3 consists of 13 residues. Germline V gene data show CDR1 as SGHVS and CDR2 as FQNEAQ. Libraries were prepared by immunoSEQ multiplex PCR; TCRdb keeps only in-frame clonotypes and omits some of them. Among a few hundred thousand clones listed, 87% were seen once. Findings and limits, study-wide: In contrast to clonotypes shared by all four donors, non-shared clonotypes had lower generation probabilities. Memory subsets had estimated richness that was generally smaller than that of naive subsets.

This clonotype originated in a man younger than 35 in good health. The specimen was memory CD8+ T cells sorted from blood. Subset meaning: CD45RO+ cells pooled with CCR7-negative TemRA cells. V gene TRBV7-8 combines with J gene TRBJ2-7; D is unresolved. In DNA, the CDR3 is TGTGCCAGCAGCTTGGGGTTTTCCTACGAGCAGTACTTC. Protein sequence: CASSLGFSYEQYF.